The 18 T cell receptor beta chains given below trace back to one sample, sequenced in a study of T cells in Graves' hyperthyroidism and ophthalmopathy. Researchers took RNA transcripts and amplified the TCR beta CDR3 regions from them. TCR CDR3 underwent first-round RT-PCR with the HTBI primer set. One entry per CDR3 protein, called by TCRdb with MiXCR from the multiplex PCR reads. The sample lists some 500,000 distinct CDR3 sequences; 24% were seen once. Sequenced material: blood. These receptors came from a woman aged 30 to 39 with Graves' ophthalmopathy.

About this clonotype itself: A single base separates this from a much larger clone, so it may be a read error. This chain connects TRBV10-3 to TRBJ1-1; 7 nucleotides line up with TRBD1. The CDR3 is 14 amino acids. The germline V gene encodes CDR1 ENHRY and CDR2 SYGVKD. V lost 6 bases and J lost 6; bases outside the gene matches: 10. The CDR3 coding sequence is TGTGCCATCAGCAATACAGGGGATGGGTCTGAAGCTTTCTTT. Translating it yields CAISNTGDGSEAFF.

The gene calls are TRBV5-6 and TRBJ2-5; tentatively, D is TRBD2 (6 bases). Germline CDR1 is SGHDT and CDR2 is YYEEEE. The germline V and J ends were trimmed by 0 bases and 1 base, with 10 bases remaining between them. The CDR3 is made up of 15 amino acids. In DNA, the CDR3 is TGTGCCAGCAGCTTGGTGATCGGGGGCCAAGAGACCCAGTACTTC. Translating gives CASSLVIGGQETQYF.

This clonotype was counted ten times or more. J is TRBJ2-7 and V is TRBV12-3 or TRBV12-4; tentative D call: TRBD1 (5 bases). V was cut by 6 bases and J by 0 bases, with 12 bases left in between. The CDR3 totals 14 residues. CDR3 in amino acids: CASRVQESSYEQYF. The CDR3 DNA reads as TGTGCCAGCAGGGTACAGGAGAGCTCCTACGAGCAGTACTTC.

Here the CDR3 DNA reads TGTGCCAGTAGTATAGATGGGGGGGATCAGCCCCAGCATTTT. It is translated as CASSIDGGDQPQHF. V gene TRBV19 combines with J gene TRBJ1-5, with D perhaps TRBD1 (5 bases). Trimming took off 0 bases at V and 5 bases at J, with 8 bases between the two ends. Germline V gene data show CDR1 as LNHDA and CDR2 as SQIVND (reference sequence). This CDR3 contains 14 residues.

This clonotype has a handful of counts. The V gene is TRBV25-1, the J gene TRBJ2-5, with 9 bases fitting TRBD1. Germline loops: CDR1 MGHDK, CDR2 SYGVNS. The CDR3 runs to 15 residues. The ends lost 4 bases at V and 0 bases at J; junction bases unmatched: 3. CDR3 sequence reads: CASSGGTGYQETQYF. CDR3 DNA: TGTGCCAGCAGTGGCGGGACAGGGTACCAAGAGACCCAGTACTTC.

The V and J genes are TRBV12-3 or TRBV12-4 and TRBJ1-2; 8 bases agree with TRBD1. With 4 bases clipped from V and 8 bases from J, the junction kept 9 bases outside the gene matches. The CDR3 runs to 14 residues. This CDR3 reads CASSYQGASEGYTF. The CDR3, as DNA: TGTGCCAGCAGTTACCAGGGGGCGTCGGAGGGCTACACCTTC.

This clonotype was counted at least ten times. The chain recombines TRBV12-3 or TRBV12-4 with TRBJ2-5; TRBD1 is a possible D gene (6 bases). The CDR3 consists of 14 residues. Trimming cost V 7 bases and J 2 bases, with 14 bases left between them. The CDR3 sequence: CASNHGQIQETQYF. In DNA, the CDR3 is TGTGCCAGCAATCACGGACAGATACAAGAGACCCAGTACTTC.

This clonotype has at least ten counts. The rearrangement links TRBV12-3 or TRBV12-4 to TRBJ2-7, with D perhaps TRBD1 (6 bases). V dropped 2 bases and J dropped 2 bases, with 19 bases sitting between them. CDR3 length equals 17 residues. The CDR3 is CASSLWDIGLFTYEQYF. The CDR3 DNA reads as TGTGCCAGCAGTTTATGGGACATAGGCTTGTTTACCTACGAGCAGTACTTC.

This clonotype has a handful of counts. The rearrangement joins TRBV12-3 or TRBV12-4 to TRBJ2-7; no clear D gene. Deletions cut 6 bases from V and 3 bases from J, with 21 bases between. The CDR3 totals 16 residues. DNA of the CDR3: TGTGCCAGCAGCTTCTTACCTAGGTCCCCAAACTACGAGCAGTACTTC. This codes for CASSFLPRSPNYEQYF.

V usage is TRBV19 and J usage is TRBJ2-7; maybe TRBD2 (6 bases). Germline V gene sequence: CDR1 LNHDA, CDR2 SQIVND (reference sequence). The V end lost 5 bases, the J end lost 4 bases, and 12 bases lay between the germline ends. The CDR3 sequence is 13 residues long. The CDR3 DNA follows: TGTGCCAGTAGTCCCCCGGACTATTACGAGCAGTACTTC. This encodes CASSPPDYYEQYF.

The chain couples TRBV27 to TRBJ2-7; 8 positions agree with TRBD2. The CDR3 length is 15 residues. The germline V gene encodes CDR1 MNHEY and CDR2 SMNVEV (reference sequence). The ends lost 8 bases at V and 3 bases at J; junction bases unmatched: 12. The CDR3 reads CASAPLGGAIYEQYF. The DNA for the CDR3 is TGTGCCAGCGCCCCCCTCGGGGGGGCCATCTACGAGCAGTACTTC.

This clonotype was picked up many times. The rearrangement uses TRBV7-9 and TRBJ1-1, with TRBD1 matching over 7 bases. Trimming at V came to 2 bases and at J to 3 bases, leaving 6 bases not matched to a gene. This CDR3 is built from 15 residues. Germline V gives CDR1 SEHNR, CDR2 FQNEAQ (reference sequence). CDR3 sequence (DNA): TGTGCCAGCAGCTTACGAACAGGGGTCGACACTGAAGCTTTCTTT. Protein product: CASSLRTGVDTEAFF.

The chain joins TRBV12-3 or TRBV12-4 to TRBJ1-5, with TRBD1 identical over 7 bases. V was clipped by 3 bases and J by 6 bases; unmatched bases: 5. This CDR3 spans 14 amino acids. The CDR3 DNA reads as TGTGCCAGCAGTTTCGCAGGGGGAGGTCAGCCCCAGCATTTT. Its protein product is CASSFAGGGQPQHF.

CDR3 region: CASSGTVSGNTIYF. The CDR3 DNA follows: TGTGCCAGCAGCGGGACAGTGTCTGGAAACACCATATATTTT. The chain is built from TRBV7-2 and TRBJ1-3; 7 nucleotides align to TRBD1. The J segment lost 1 base and the V segment lost 5 bases, leaving 2 bases of the junction unmatched. The CDR3 runs to 14 residues. Germline V gene lookup returns CDR1 SGHTA and CDR2 FQGNSA.

Details on this clonotype: Since no conserved phenylalanine or tryptophan closes the CDR3, a read error is the likely cause. V gene TRBV6-5 combines with J gene TRBJ2-2; possibly TRBD1 or TRBD2 for D (6 bases each). This CDR3 is built from 15 residues. V was trimmed by 2 bases and J by 5 bases, leaving 12 bases between them. Germline CDR1 reads MNHEY; CDR2 reads SVGAGI. CDR3 residues: CASSYVGGRTGELFL. CDR3 nucleotide sequence: TGTGCCAGCAGTTACGTGGGGGGCCGAACCGGGGAGCTGTTTTTG.

This chain uses TRBV15 with TRBJ2-7, with D perhaps TRBD2 (5 bases). Germline loops: CDR1 LNHNV, CDR2 YYDKDF (reference sequence). This CDR3 has 14 amino acids. Trimming removed 0 bases from V and 2 bases from J, with 8 bases in between. CDR3 sequence (DNA): TGTGCCACCAGCAGAGATCCGGGGACCTACGAGCAGTACTTC. This codes for CATSRDPGTYEQYF.

Many counts were recorded for this clonotype. The chain employs TRBV28 and TRBJ2-7; TRBD1 agrees at 8 bases. The length of the CDR3 is 14 residues. Losses at the gene ends were 6 bases for V and 3 bases for J; bases not matched to a gene: 7. Per germline, CDR1 MDHEN and CDR2 SYDVKM. CDR3 in DNA: TGTGCCAGCAGCCTAGGAGGACAGGGCTACGAGCAGTACTTC. It yields the protein CASSLGGQGYEQYF. Together with reference TRBV28 and TRBJ2-7, the CDR3 gives the full variable domain: DVKVTQSSRYLVKRTGEKVFLECVQDMDHENMFWYRQDPGLGLRLIYFSYDVKMKEKGDIPEGYSVSREKKERFSLILESASTNQTSMYLCASSLGGQGYEQYFGPGTRLTVT.

V usage is TRBV5-4 and J usage is TRBJ1-3; D not certain. This CDR3 is built from 11 residues. V dropped 10 bases and J dropped 4 bases, with 9 bases sitting between them. Germline V gives CDR1 SGHNT, CDR2 YYREEE (reference sequence). The CDR3 nucleotides are TGTGCCTGGCCGCAGGGAAACACCATATATTTT. Amino acid sequence: CAWPQGNTIYF.